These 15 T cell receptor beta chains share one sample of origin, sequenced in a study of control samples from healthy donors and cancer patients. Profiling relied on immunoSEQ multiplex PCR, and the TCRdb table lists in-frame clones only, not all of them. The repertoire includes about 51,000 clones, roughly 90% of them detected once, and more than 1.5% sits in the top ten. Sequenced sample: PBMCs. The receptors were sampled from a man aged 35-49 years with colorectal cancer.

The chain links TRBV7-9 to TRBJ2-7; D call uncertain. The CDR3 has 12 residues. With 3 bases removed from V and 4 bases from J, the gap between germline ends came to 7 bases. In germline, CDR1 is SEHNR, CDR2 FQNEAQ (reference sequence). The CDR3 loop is CASSFNKYEQYF. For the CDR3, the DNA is TGTGCCAGCAGCTTTAACAAGTACGAGCAGTACTTC.

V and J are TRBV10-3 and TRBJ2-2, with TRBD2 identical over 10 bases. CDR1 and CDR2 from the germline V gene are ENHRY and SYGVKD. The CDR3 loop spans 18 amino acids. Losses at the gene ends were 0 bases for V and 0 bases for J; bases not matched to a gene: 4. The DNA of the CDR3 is TGTGCCATCAGTGAGTCGGCCCTAGCGGGGGCGAACACCGGGGAGCTGTTTTTT. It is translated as CAISESALAGANTGELFF.

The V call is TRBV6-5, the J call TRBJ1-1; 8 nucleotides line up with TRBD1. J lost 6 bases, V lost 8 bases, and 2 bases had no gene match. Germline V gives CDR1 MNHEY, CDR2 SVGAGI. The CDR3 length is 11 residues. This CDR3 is CASLQGAEAFF. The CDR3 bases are TGTGCCAGCTTACAGGGGGCTGAAGCTTTCTTT.

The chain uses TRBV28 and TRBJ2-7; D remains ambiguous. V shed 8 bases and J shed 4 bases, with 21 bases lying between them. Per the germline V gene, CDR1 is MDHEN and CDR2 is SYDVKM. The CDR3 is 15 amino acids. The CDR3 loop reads CASLSTMGRPYEQYF. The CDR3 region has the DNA TGTGCCAGCCTCTCTACGATGGGCCGCCCTTACGAGCAGTACTTC. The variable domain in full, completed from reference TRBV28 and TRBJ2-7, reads DVKVTQSSRYLVKRTGEKVFLECVQDMDHENMFWYRQDPGLGLRLIYFSYDVKMKEKGDIPEGYSVSREKKERFSLILESASTNQTSMYLCASLSTMGRPYEQYFGPGTRLTVT.

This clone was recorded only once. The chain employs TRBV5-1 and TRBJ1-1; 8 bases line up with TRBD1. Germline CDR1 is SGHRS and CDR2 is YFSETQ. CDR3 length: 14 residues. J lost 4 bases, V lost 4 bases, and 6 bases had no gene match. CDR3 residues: CASSARTGSTEAFF. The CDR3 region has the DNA TGCGCCAGCAGCGCAAGGACAGGGTCCACTGAAGCTTTCTTT.

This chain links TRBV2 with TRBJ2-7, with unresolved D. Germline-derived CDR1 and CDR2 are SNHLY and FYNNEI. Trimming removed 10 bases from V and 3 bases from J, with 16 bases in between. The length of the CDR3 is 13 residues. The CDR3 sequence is CAIRSSDFYEQYF. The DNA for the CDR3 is TGTGCCATTCGGAGTTCTGACTTCTACGAGCAGTACTTC.

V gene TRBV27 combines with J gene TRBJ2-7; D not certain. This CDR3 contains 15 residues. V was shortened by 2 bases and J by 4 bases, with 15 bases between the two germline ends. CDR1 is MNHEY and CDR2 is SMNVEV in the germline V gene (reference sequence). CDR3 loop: CASSLKSALGYEQYF. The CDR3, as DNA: TGTGCCAGCAGTTTAAAGTCGGCCTTGGGATACGAGCAGTACTTC.

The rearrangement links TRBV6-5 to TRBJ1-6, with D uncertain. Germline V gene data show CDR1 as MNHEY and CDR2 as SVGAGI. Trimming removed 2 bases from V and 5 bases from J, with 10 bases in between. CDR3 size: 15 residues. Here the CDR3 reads CASSYRAWDNSPLHF. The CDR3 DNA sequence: TGTGCCAGCAGTTACCGTGCTTGGGATAATTCACCCCTCCACTTT.

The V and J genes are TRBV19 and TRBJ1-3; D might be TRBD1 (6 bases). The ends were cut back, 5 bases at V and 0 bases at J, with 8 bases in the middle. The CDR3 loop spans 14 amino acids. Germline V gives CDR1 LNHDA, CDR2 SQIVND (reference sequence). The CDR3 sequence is CASSRTVSGNTIYF. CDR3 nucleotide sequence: TGTGCCAGTAGTCGGACAGTCTCTGGAAACACCATATATTTT.

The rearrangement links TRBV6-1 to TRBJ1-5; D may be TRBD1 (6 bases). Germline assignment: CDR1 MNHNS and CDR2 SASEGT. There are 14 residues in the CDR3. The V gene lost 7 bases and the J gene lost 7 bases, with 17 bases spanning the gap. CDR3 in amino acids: CASTGQSNGQPQHF. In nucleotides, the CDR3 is TGTGCCAGCACCGGACAGTCAAATGGGCAGCCCCAGCATTTT.

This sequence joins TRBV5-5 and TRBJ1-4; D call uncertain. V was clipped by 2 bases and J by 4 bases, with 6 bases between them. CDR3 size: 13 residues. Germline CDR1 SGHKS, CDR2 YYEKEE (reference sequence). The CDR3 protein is CASSLGYNEKLFF. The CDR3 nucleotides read TGTGCCAGCAGCTTAGGGTATAATGAAAAACTGTTTTTT.

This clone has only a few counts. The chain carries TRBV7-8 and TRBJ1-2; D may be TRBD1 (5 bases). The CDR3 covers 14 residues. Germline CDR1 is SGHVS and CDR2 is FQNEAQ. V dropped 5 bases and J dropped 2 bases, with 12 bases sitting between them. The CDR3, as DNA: TGTGCCAGCAGCCCTCGGACAACCAACTATGGCTACACCTTC. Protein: CASSPRTTNYGYTF.

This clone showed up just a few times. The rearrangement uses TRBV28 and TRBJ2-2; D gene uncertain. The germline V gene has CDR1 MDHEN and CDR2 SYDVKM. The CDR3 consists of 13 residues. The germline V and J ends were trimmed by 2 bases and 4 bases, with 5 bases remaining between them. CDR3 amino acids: CASSLDGTGELFF. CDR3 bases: TGTGCCAGCAGTTTAGATGGCACCGGGGAGCTGTTTTTT.

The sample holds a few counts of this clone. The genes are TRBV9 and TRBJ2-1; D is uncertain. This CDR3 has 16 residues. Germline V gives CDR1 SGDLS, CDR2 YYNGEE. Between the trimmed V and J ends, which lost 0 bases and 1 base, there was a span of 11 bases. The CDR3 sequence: CASSVDLWSSYNEQFF. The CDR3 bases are TGTGCCAGCAGCGTAGATCTGTGGAGTTCCTACAATGAGCAGTTCTTC.

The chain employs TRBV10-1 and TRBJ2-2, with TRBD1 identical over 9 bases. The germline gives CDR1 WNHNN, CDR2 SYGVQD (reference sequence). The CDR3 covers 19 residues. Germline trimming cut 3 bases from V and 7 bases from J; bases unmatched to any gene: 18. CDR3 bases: TGCGCCAGCAGTGAAAGACAGGGGGACTCCCTTCACAACCTCGGGGAGCTGTTTTTT. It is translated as CASSERQGDSLHNLGELFF.